This TCR beta chain is drawn from a study of T cell responses to AZD1222 COVID-19 vaccine. The data were produced by immunoSEQ multiplex PCR, yet TCRdb's version contains in-frame clones alone and is incomplete. The table shows approximately 88,000 clones, with 60% to 80% occurring only once. As regards this clone: Its antigen is unidentified.

Trimming left V 6 bases short and J 4 bases short, with 11 bases between. The CDR3 is 13 residues long. Germline loops: CDR1 SGHRS, CDR2 YFSETQ. Study-level findings and limits: Donor demographics were predominantly white British with a female majority; clonal diversity may be underestimated. Spike-specific TCR repertoires showed rising breadth and depth after two AZD1222 doses. Repertoire sampling was restricted to post-peak T cell response timepoints.

This specimen was peripheral blood, taken on day 0 of AZD1222 vaccination. This TCR came from an adult in good health. The chain combines TRBV5-1 with TRBJ2-1, with a weak D call TRBD1 (5 bases). CDR3 sequence: CASKPGNYNEQFF. In DNA, the CDR3 is TGCGCCAGCAAGCCAGGGAATTACAATGAGCAGTTCTTC.